This entry lists 8 T cell receptor beta chains sequenced from one sample in a study of cytomegalovirus exposure and HLA in healthy donors. PCR involved 60 Vbeta and 13 Jbeta primers. Assay used: immunoSEQ multiplex PCR; TCRdb lists only in-frame clones, some missing. This table holds about 180,000 clones, 76% found once. The sequenced sample was PBMCs. The receptors originated from a woman aged 25 to 39 in good health and CMV-seropositive.

The chain recombines TRBV18 with TRBJ2-7; TRBD1 aligns across 8 bases. J gave up 3 bases and V 6 bases, and 13 bases lay outside the gene matches. Germline values: CDR1 KGHSH, CDR2 LQKENI. This CDR3 comprises 16 residues. Here the CDR3 reads CASSLSRQGFNYEQYF. CDR3 nucleotides: TGTGCCAGCTCTCTCAGTAGACAGGGGTTCAACTACGAGCAGTACTTC. Combining the CDR3 with reference TRBV18 and TRBJ2-7 gives the whole variable domain NAGVMQNPRHLVRRRGQEARLRCSPMKGHSHVYWYRQLPEEGLKFMVYLQKENIIDESGMPKERFSAEFPKEGPSILRIQQVVRGDSAAYFCASSLSRQGFNYEQYFGPGTRLTVT.

The chain employs TRBV10-1 and TRBJ2-5; 7 bases map to TRBD2. There are 14 residues in the CDR3. J lost 2 bases, V lost 0 bases, and 0 bases had no gene match. CDR1 and CDR2 (germline): WNHNN, SYGVQD (reference sequence). The CDR3 DNA is TGCGCCAGCAGTGAGTCGGGGGGGCAAGAGACCCAGTACTTC. This codes for CASSESGGQETQYF.

The chain couples TRBV7-2 to TRBJ2-5; 13 positions agree with TRBD2. This CDR3 comprises 14 residues. J lost 10 bases, V lost 5 bases, and 7 bases had no gene match. Per germline, CDR1 SGHTA and CDR2 FQGNSA. The CDR3 region has the DNA TGTGCCAGCAGCCCAAGGACTAGCGGGGGAATCCAGTACTTC. Residues: CASSPRTSGGIQYF.

This chain connects TRBV5-6 to TRBJ1-1; perhaps TRBD1 as D (6 bases). V lost 2 bases, J lost 1 base, and 12 bases lay in between. This CDR3 has 15 amino acids. Germline V gene lookup returns CDR1 SGHDT and CDR2 YYEEEE. The CDR3 here is CASSFEDRPNTEAFF. CDR3 coding DNA: TGTGCCAGCAGCTTTGAGGACAGACCGAACACTGAAGCTTTCTTT.

The J gene is TRBJ2-5, the V gene TRBV5-1; perhaps TRBD1 as D (6 bases). V was shortened by 4 bases and J by 6 bases, with 25 bases between the two germline ends. The CDR3 contains 17 residues. CDR1 SGHRS and CDR2 YFSETQ come from the germline V gene. The CDR3 loop reads CASSRMFTGSGEKTQYF. The CDR3 DNA reads as TGCGCCAGCAGCCGGATGTTCACAGGGTCAGGCGAGAAGACCCAGTACTTC.

This chain joins TRBV6-5 and TRBJ1-5, with unresolved D. The CDR3 is 14 residues long. With 0 bases removed from V and 7 bases from J, the gap between germline ends came to 10 bases. Per germline, CDR1 MNHEY and CDR2 SVGAGI. The CDR3 sequence is CASSYSIRGQPQHF. DNA of the CDR3: TGTGCCAGCAGTTACTCGATTCGGGGACAGCCCCAGCATTTT.

The chain's CDR3 is CASSLPAGGQETQYF. The CDR3 DNA sequence: TGCGCCAGCAGCTTGCCAGCGGGGGGGCAGGAGACCCAGTACTTC. The V call is TRBV5-1, the J call TRBJ2-5, with 10 nucleotides matching TRBD2. J was trimmed by 5 bases and V by 1 base; bases with no gene match: 5. The CDR3 contains 15 residues. Per germline, CDR1 SGHRS and CDR2 YFSETQ.

The J gene is TRBJ2-3, the V gene TRBV10-1, with 12 bases fitting TRBD2. This CDR3 is built from 15 residues. Germline-derived CDR1 and CDR2 are WNHNN and SYGVQD (reference sequence). Trimming cost V 6 bases and J 4 bases; bases outside gene matches: 5. The CDR3, as DNA: TGCGCCAGCAGCGCTTCTAGCGGGGGGGCAGATACGCAGTATTTT. It codes for CASSASSGGADTQYF.